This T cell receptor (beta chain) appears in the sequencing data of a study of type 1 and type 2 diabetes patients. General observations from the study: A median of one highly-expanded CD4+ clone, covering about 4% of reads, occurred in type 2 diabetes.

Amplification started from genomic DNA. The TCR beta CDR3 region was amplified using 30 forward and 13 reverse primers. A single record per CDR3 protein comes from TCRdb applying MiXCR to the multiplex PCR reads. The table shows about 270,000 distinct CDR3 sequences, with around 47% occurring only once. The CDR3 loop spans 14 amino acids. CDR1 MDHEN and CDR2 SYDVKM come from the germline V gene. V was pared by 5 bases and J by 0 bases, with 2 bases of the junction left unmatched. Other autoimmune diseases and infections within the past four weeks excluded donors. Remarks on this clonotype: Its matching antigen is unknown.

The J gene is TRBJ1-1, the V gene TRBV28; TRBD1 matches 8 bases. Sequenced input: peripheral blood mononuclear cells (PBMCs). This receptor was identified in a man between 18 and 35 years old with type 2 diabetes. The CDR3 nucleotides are TGTGCCAGCAGTATGGACAGGGTGAACACTGAAGCTTTCTTT. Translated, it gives CASSMDRVNTEAFF.